The 30 T cell receptor beta chains below all came from one sample that was sequenced in a study of T cell responses to AZD1222 COVID-19 vaccine (dated by TCRdb to the early 2020s). Explained via the paper, the time point label denotes: about 28 days (+/-7) after the second vaccine dose. Receptor amplification or capture employed the immunoSEQ multiplex PCR assay. TCRdb provides this immuneACCESS table in a form limited to in-frame rearrangements. Some clones are lacking; in checked studies, under half of them reflect an unresolved V gene, and why the rest are absent is not known. The sample yields 150,000 or so clones; 90% to 95% were counted once. The ten largest clones take up approximately 1.5% of the sample. The source was peripheral blood, collected 28 days after the second AZD1222 dose. All receptors come from an adult who received the AZD1222 COVID-19 vaccine.

The chain carries TRBV9 and TRBJ1-5; D call uncertain. In germline, CDR1 is SGDLS, CDR2 YYNGEE. Deletions cut 0 bases from V and 4 bases from J, with 8 bases between. There are 14 residues in the CDR3. Here the CDR3 reads CASSVGSGNQPQHF. The CDR3 coding sequence is TGTGCCAGCAGCGTAGGGTCGGGAAATCAGCCCCAGCATTTT.

This chain uses TRBV25-1 with TRBJ2-3; 9 nucleotides match TRBD2. Looked up from germline, CDR1 is MGHDK and CDR2 is SYGVNS. The CDR3 consists of 17 residues. With V trimmed by 2 bases and J by 6 bases, 12 bases remained unmatched. The CDR3 spells CASSERGLAGLYDTQYF. CDR3 DNA sequence: TGTGCCAGCAGTGAAAGAGGGCTAGCGGGATTATACGATACGCAGTATTTT.

The rearrangement links TRBV10-3 to TRBJ1-5; TRBD1 matches 7 bases. CDR1 is ENHRY and CDR2 is SYGVKD in the germline V gene. This CDR3 contains 13 residues. Trimming removed 6 bases from V and 6 bases from J; junction bases left unmatched: 5. CDR3 DNA: TGTGCCATCAGGCAGGGGGACGGTCAGCCCCAGCATTTT. Its translation: CAIRQGDGQPQHF.

The gene calls are TRBV9 and TRBJ2-7; D possibly corresponds to TRBD1 (6 bases). The CDR3 has 14 residues. V lost 3 bases to trimming and J lost 2 bases, with 12 bases between them. Per the germline V gene, CDR1 is SGDLS and CDR2 is YYNGEE. CDR3 in amino acids: CASSATGTPYEQYF. CDR3 nucleotide sequence: TGTGCCAGCAGCGCGACAGGAACCCCCTACGAGCAGTACTTC.

The V gene is TRBV28, the J gene TRBJ2-5, with 12 nucleotides matching TRBD2. The CDR3 runs to 19 residues. V was clipped by 6 bases and J by 2 bases; unmatched bases: 16. Germline V lookup: CDR1 MDHEN, CDR2 SYDVKM. The CDR3 here is CASSWGLAGRKGGQETQYF. CDR3 DNA sequence: TGTGCCAGCAGCTGGGGACTAGCGGGTAGAAAAGGGGGGCAAGAGACCCAGTACTTC.

This chain joins TRBV4-2 and TRBJ1-1; D call uncertain. V lost 0 bases and J lost 1, with 12 bases in between. The germline V gene has CDR1 LGHNA and CDR2 YNFKEQ. The CDR3 extends over 16 amino acids. This CDR3 reads CASSQEGYRSNTEAFF. Here the CDR3 DNA reads TGTGCCAGCAGCCAAGAGGGTTACAGATCGAACACTGAAGCTTTCTTT.

This clone appeared once. J is TRBJ2-7 and V is TRBV12-3 or TRBV12-4, with TRBD2 identical over 14 bases. This CDR3 has 13 amino acids. V trimming: 4 bases; J trimming: 7 bases; junction bases outside the gene matches: 0. The CDR3 loop reads CASSWTSGREQYF. CDR3 coding DNA: TGTGCCAGCAGTTGGACTAGCGGGAGGGAGCAGTACTTC.

The J gene is TRBJ2-2, the V gene TRBV19, with 10 positions matching TRBD2. CDR3 length: 17 residues. After removal of 7 bases from V and 4 bases from J, the junction contained 12 bases not matched to a gene. CDR1 LNHDA and CDR2 SQIVND come from the germline V gene (reference sequence). The chain's CDR3 is CASMGVVAGGLTGELFF. Written as DNA, the CDR3 is TGTGCCAGTATGGGCGTCGTAGCGGGGGGCCTCACCGGGGAGCTGTTTTTT.

The V and J genes are TRBV28 and TRBJ2-3, with D perhaps TRBD2 (5 bases). Germline V gives CDR1 MDHEN, CDR2 SYDVKM. Trimming removed 8 bases from V and 1 base from J, with 13 bases in between. The CDR3 consists of 14 residues. The CDR3 DNA follows: TGTGCCAGCGCTACTAGGTCGGGCACAGATACGCAGTATTTT. This translates into CASATRSGTDTQYF.

V usage is TRBV12-3 or TRBV12-4 and J usage is TRBJ1-1, with D perhaps matching TRBD1 (5 bases). This CDR3 region has 13 residues. Trimming left V 7 bases short and J 7 bases short, with 16 bases between. The CDR3 sequence is CASTLLRGGEAFF. DNA of the CDR3: TGTGCCAGCACCCTCCTTAGGGGCGGTGAAGCTTTCTTT.

The chain employs TRBV2 and TRBJ2-1; no definite D call. The CDR3 consists of 12 residues. V lost 4 bases and J 6 bases, leaving 7 bases between the germline ends. Germline V gene data show CDR1 as SNHLY and CDR2 as FYNNEI. The CDR3 protein is CASSARLNEQFF. Written as DNA, the CDR3 is TGTGCCAGCAGTGCTCGACTCAATGAGCAGTTCTTC.

The CDR3, as DNA: TGCGCCAGCATGACAGGGATCACTGAAGCTTTCTTT. Its protein product is CASMTGITEAFF. J is TRBJ1-1 and V is TRBV10-2; 7 bases align to TRBD1. This CDR3 is 12 amino acids long. V lost 7 bases and J lost 4; bases outside the gene matches: 3. Per the germline V gene, CDR1 is WSHSY and CDR2 is SAAADI.

V is TRBV12-5 and J is TRBJ2-1; 9 bases map to TRBD2. CDR3 length: 15 amino acids. Germline values: CDR1 LGHNT, CDR2 FRNRAP. Unmatched junction bases numbered 5, after V lost 5 bases and J lost 3 bases. The CDR3 nucleotides are TGTGCTAGTGGTCCCGGGACTAGCTTCTACAATGAGCAGTTCTTC. Translated: CASGPGTSFYNEQFF.

The genes are TRBV9 and TRBJ2-7; D may be TRBD2 (5 bases). From germline, CDR1 is SGDLS and CDR2 YYNGEE. Trimming shortened V by 4 bases and J by 3 bases, and 11 bases separated the two germline ends. This CDR3 spans 13 amino acids. CDR3 protein: CASSPPSGYEQYF. CDR3 coding DNA: TGTGCCAGCAGCCCCCCAAGCGGCTACGAGCAGTACTTC.

This rearrangement joins TRBV6-1 to TRBJ1-4; TRBD1 matches 11 bases. V lost 4 bases to trimming and J lost 2 bases; unmatched junction nucleotides: 12. This CDR3 spans 19 amino acids. CDR1 is MNHNS, CDR2 SASEGT, per germline. CDR3 protein: CASSGYRGQGVFTNEKLFF. CDR3 DNA: TGTGCCAGCAGTGGTTACCGGGGACAGGGGGTTTTTACTAATGAAAAACTGTTTTTT.

The chain has TRBV19 and TRBJ1-1; weak D call: TRBD1 (6 bases). The V end lost 7 bases, the J end lost 6 bases, and 15 bases lay between the germline ends. Germline V CDR1 and CDR2: LNHDA, SQIVND (reference sequence). This CDR3 has 13 residues. The CDR3 loop reads CASKDAGEPEAFF. The CDR3 nucleotides are TGTGCCAGTAAGGACGCAGGGGAGCCTGAAGCTTTCTTT. The full variable domain, with the rest looked up from reference TRBV19 and TRBJ1-1, is DGGITQSPKYLFRKEGQNVTLSCEQNLNHDAMYWYRQDPGQGLRLIYYSQIVNDFQKGDIAEGYSVSREKKESFPLTVTSAQKNPTAFYLCASKDAGEPEAFFGQGTRLTVV.

This chain connects TRBV5-5 to TRBJ1-2, with 7 bases fitting TRBD1. CDR3 size: 13 residues. V was clipped by 4 bases and J by 6 bases; unmatched bases: 6. Germline-derived CDR1 and CDR2 are SGHKS and YYEKEE (reference sequence). The CDR3 sequence is CASSLITGDGYTF. The CDR3 region has the DNA TGTGCCAGCAGCCTCATAACAGGGGATGGCTACACCTTC.

The chain recombines TRBV30 with TRBJ1-4; perhaps TRBD1 as D (6 bases). Trimming removed 2 bases from V and 4 bases from J, with 17 bases in between. This CDR3 contains 16 residues. Germline lookup yields CDR1 GTSNPN and CDR2 SVGIG (reference sequence). The CDR3 region has the DNA TGTGCCTGGAGTTCATCCCGGACAGTCGTTAATGAAAAACTGTTTTTT. Encoded protein: CAWSSSRTVVNEKLFF.

This chain uses TRBV11-1 with TRBJ2-3, with D perhaps matching TRBD1 (5 bases). Looked up from germline, CDR1 is SGHAT and CDR2 is FQDESV (reference sequence). V was cut by 5 bases and J by 2 bases, with 17 bases left in between. This CDR3 is 16 amino acids long. For the CDR3, the DNA is TGTGCCAGCAGCATCCAGGGAAGATGGACCACAGATACGCAGTATTTT. It specifies CASSIQGRWTTDTQYF.

The gene calls are TRBV10-3 and TRBJ1-1; D not resolved. The CDR3 totals 13 residues. Germline CDR1 and CDR2: ENHRY and SYGVKD. Trimming shortened V by 1 base and J by 1 base, and 4 bases separated the two germline ends. The CDR3 sequence: CAISEWGNTEAFF. The CDR3 nucleotides are TGTGCCATCAGTGAGTGGGGGAACACTGAAGCTTTCTTT.

The chain uses TRBV27 and TRBJ1-1; D possibly corresponds to TRBD1 (6 bases). CDR3 size: 15 residues. Deletions cut 1 base from V and 4 bases from J, with 13 bases between. CDR1 is MNHEY, CDR2 SMNVEV, per germline (reference sequence). DNA for the CDR3: TGTGCCAGCAGTTTATTTTCAGGGGCGGGCACTGAAGCTTTCTTT. Its translation is CASSLFSGAGTEAFF.

The chain carries TRBV6-5 and TRBJ1-5; tentative D call: TRBD1 (5 bases). Trimming left V 0 bases short and J 7 bases short, with 7 bases between. There are 13 residues in the CDR3. Germline values: CDR1 MNHEY, CDR2 SVGAGI. In nucleotides, the CDR3 is TGTGCCAGCAGTTACTCGAGGGGACAGCCCCAGCATTTT. Amino acids: CASSYSRGQPQHF.

The chain has TRBV13 and TRBJ2-7; a weak D match, TRBD2 (6 bases). Trimming removed 1 base from V and 6 bases from J, with 10 bases in between. From germline, CDR1 is PRHDT and CDR2 FYEKMQ (reference sequence). CDR3 length: 13 amino acids. As DNA, the CDR3 is TGTGCCAGCAGCTTAGCGGGGGTGGGCGAGCAGTACTTC. This codes for CASSLAGVGEQYF.

The chain recombines TRBV7-9 with TRBJ1-3; D gene ambiguous. Per the germline V gene, CDR1 is SEHNR and CDR2 is FQNEAQ (reference sequence). The CDR3 runs 11 residues. With 7 bases removed from V and 7 bases from J, the gap between germline ends came to 8 bases. CDR3 nucleotide sequence: TGTGCCAGCACCTTTTCGAACACCATATATTTT. Protein product: CASTFSNTIYF.

Here the CDR3 reads CASSLASGPLNTGELFF. CDR3 coding DNA: TGTGCCAGCAGCTTAGCTAGCGGACCTCTGAACACCGGGGAGCTGTTTTTT. The rearrangement uses TRBV7-9 and TRBJ2-2, with D possibly being TRBD2 (6 bases). The length of the CDR3 is 17 residues. Germline V lookup: CDR1 SEHNR, CDR2 FQNEAQ (reference sequence). V was shortened by 0 bases and J by 1 base, with 12 bases between the two germline ends.

This clone was picked up one time. For the CDR3, the DNA is TGTGCCAGCAGCCAACTCCCGGCCTCAACTAATGAAAAACTGTTTTTT. Translated, it gives CASSQLPASTNEKLFF. J is TRBJ1-4 and V is TRBV14; D not resolved. Germline V gene data show CDR1 as SGHDN and CDR2 as FVKESK. This CDR3 comprises 16 residues. Trimming shortened V by 2 bases and J by 0 bases, and 10 bases separated the two germline ends.

The V call is TRBV12-3 or TRBV12-4, the J call TRBJ1-2; D gene ambiguous. Between the trimmed V and J ends, which lost 4 bases and 4 bases, there was a span of 7 bases. The CDR3 has 12 amino acids. The CDR3 protein is CASSWGLYGYTF. The CDR3 DNA follows: TGTGCCAGCAGTTGGGGTCTCTATGGCTACACCTTC.

This clone appeared a few times. The CDR3 loop is CASSYRRNSYEQYF. The CDR3 DNA reads TGTGCCAGCAGTTACAGGCGGAACTCCTACGAGCAGTACTTC. The chain combines TRBV6-5 with TRBJ2-7; no clear D gene. Germline CDR1 is MNHEY and CDR2 is SVGAGI. The CDR3 loop spans 14 amino acids. V was trimmed by 2 bases and J by 0 bases, leaving 8 bases between them.

This clone was picked up a small number of times. This chain connects TRBV6-5 to TRBJ2-3; D is ambiguous. Trimming left V 6 bases short and J 2 bases short, with 6 bases between. The CDR3 loop spans 12 amino acids. Germline CDR1 is MNHEY and CDR2 is SVGAGI. The CDR3 spells CASRAPTDTQYF. The CDR3 region has the DNA TGTGCCAGCAGAGCCCCCACAGATACGCAGTATTTT.

About this clone: Other DNA variants within this sample encode the same CDR3. This chain uses TRBV18 with TRBJ2-2; the D gene is possibly TRBD2 (5 bases). This CDR3 spans 14 amino acids. In germline, CDR1 is KGHSH, CDR2 LQKENI. Trimming removed 3 bases from V and 0 bases from J, with 5 bases in between. The CDR3 loop is CASSPGANTGELFF. CDR3 DNA sequence: TGTGCCAGCTCACCGGGAGCGAACACCGGGGAGCTGTTTTTT.